Presented here are 30 T cell receptor beta chains from one specimen sequenced in a study of blood T cell repertoires in COVID-19. Assay used: immunoSEQ multiplex PCR; TCRdb lists only in-frame clones, some missing. The sample yields 220,000 or so clones, 82% seen once. Material: peripheral blood. The origin of the receptors is an elderly woman with acute or convalescent COVID-19.

The chain uses TRBV27 and TRBJ1-2, with D uncertain. CDR1 MNHEY and CDR2 SMNVEV come from the germline V gene (reference sequence). The ends were cut back, 3 bases at V and 4 bases at J, with 9 bases in the middle. The CDR3 totals 13 residues. In nucleotides, the CDR3 is TGTGCCAGCAGTTTGGCGGGAACCTATGGCTACACCTTC. Translation gives CASSLAGTYGYTF.

The chain is built from TRBV5-6 and TRBJ1-5, with TRBD1 as a possible D gene (6 bases). The CDR3 has 16 amino acids. Trimming cost V 3 bases and J 0 bases, with 13 bases left between them. Germline values: CDR1 SGHDT, CDR2 YYEEEE. Here the CDR3 reads CASSSWGHVSNQPQHF. CDR3 DNA sequence: TGTGCCAGCAGCTCATGGGGACACGTTAGCAATCAGCCCCAGCATTTT. Full variable domain (rest looked up from reference TRBV5-6 and TRBJ1-5): DAGVTQSPTHLIKTRGQQVTLRCSPKSGHDTVSWYQQALGQGPQFIFQYYEEEERQRGNFPDRFSGHQFPNYSSELNVNALLLGDSALYLCASSSWGHVSNQPQHFGDGTRLSIL.

The J gene is TRBJ2-2, the V gene TRBV3-1 (or the pseudogene TRBV3-2), with D possibly matching TRBD2 (5 bases). The length of the CDR3 is 13 residues. Germline loops: CDR1 LGHDT, CDR2 YNNKEL (reference sequence). V shed 3 bases and J shed 7 bases, with 9 bases lying between them. The CDR3 loop is CASSHFSGGELFF. CDR3 coding DNA: TGTGCCAGCAGCCACTTCAGCGGCGGGGAGCTGTTTTTT.

The chain employs TRBV5-8 and TRBJ2-3; the D is unclear. This CDR3 has 12 amino acids. V was pared by 0 bases and J by 9 bases, with 8 bases between. Per the germline V gene, CDR1 is SGHTS and CDR2 is YDEGEE. CDR3 bases: TGTGCCAGCAGCTTGGCTGAGGTAACGCAGTATTTT. This encodes CASSLAEVTQYF. Drawing the rest from reference TRBV5-8 and TRBJ2-3, the complete variable domain is EAGVTQSPTHLIKTRGQQATLRCSPISGHTSVYWYQQALGLGLQFLLWYDEGEERNRGNFPPRFSGRQFPNYSSELNVNALELEDSALYLCASSLAEVTQYFGPGTRLTVL.

The V call is TRBV12-3 or TRBV12-4, the J call TRBJ2-7, with D uncertain. The V and J ends lost 3 bases and 0 bases respectively, with 6 bases between them. CDR3 length equals 13 residues. This chain's CDR3 is CASSFGHSYEQYF. CDR3 nucleotides: TGTGCCAGCAGTTTTGGCCACTCCTACGAGCAGTACTTC.

This clone has a count of ten or more. J is TRBJ1-5 and V is TRBV2; TRBD1 agrees at 9 bases. CDR1 SNHLY and CDR2 FYNNEI come from the germline V gene. This CDR3 has 15 residues. V lost 5 bases, J lost 2 bases, and 4 bases stayed unmatched. The chain's CDR3 is CASSPWTGGNQPQHF. CDR3 nucleotides: TGTGCCAGCAGTCCCTGGACAGGGGGCAATCAGCCCCAGCATTTT.

The V and J genes are TRBV7-3 and TRBJ2-3, with 9 positions matching TRBD2. The CDR3 has 15 residues. V trimming: 5 bases; J trimming: 6 bases; junction bases outside the gene matches: 9. Germline V gene lookup returns CDR1 SGHTA and CDR2 FQGTGA. DNA for the CDR3: TGTGCCAGCAGCGACAGCGGGAGGATCGGGGATACGCAGTATTTT. This gives the protein CASSDSGRIGDTQYF.

The chain has TRBV3-1 (or the pseudogene TRBV3-2) and TRBJ1-3; D remains unclear. Germline CDR1 and CDR2: LGHDT and YNNKEL (reference sequence). The CDR3 loop spans 13 amino acids. Trimming shortened V by 6 bases and J by 4 bases, and 10 bases separated the two germline ends. This chain's CDR3 is CASSRVSGNTIYF. Written as DNA, the CDR3 is TGTGCCAGCAGTCGGGTATCGGGAAACACCATATATTTT.

This chain uses TRBV19 with TRBJ1-5; D gene uncertain. Trimming left V 7 bases short and J 4 bases short, with 26 bases between. The CDR3 length is 18 residues. Germline values: CDR1 LNHDA, CDR2 SQIVND (reference sequence). CDR3 coding DNA: TGTGCCAGTAAAAGCGTTTCCGGAGCTAACTACCAAAATCAGCCCCAGCATTTT. It specifies CASKSVSGANYQNQPQHF.

This clone has at least ten counts. V and J are TRBV5-6 and TRBJ2-7; no clear D gene. Germline CDR1 reads SGHDT; CDR2 reads YYEEEE. CDR3 size: 15 residues. V lost 0 bases to trimming and J lost 2 bases, with 12 bases between them. In DNA, the CDR3 is TGTGCCAGCAGCTTGGCGAGCACTCGAACCTACGAGCAGTACTTC. Residues: CASSLASTRTYEQYF.

The V and J genes are TRBV6-5 and TRBJ1-1; no reliable D call. The CDR3 sequence is 14 residues long. The V gene's germline CDR1 is MNHEY and CDR2 SVGAGI. Trimming left V 7 bases short and J 0 bases short, with 12 bases between. CDR3 protein: CASTLTGMNTEAFF. The CDR3 bases are TGTGCCAGCACCCTGACGGGAATGAACACTGAAGCTTTCTTT.

V usage is TRBV19 and J usage is TRBJ2-1, with 11 bases identical to TRBD2. Germline assignment: CDR1 LNHDA and CDR2 SQIVND (reference sequence). With V trimmed by 6 bases and J by 0 bases, 7 bases remained unmatched. The CDR3 is 17 residues long. The CDR3 protein is CASSPGLAGLSYNEQFF. DNA of the CDR3: TGTGCCAGTAGCCCCGGACTAGCGGGTCTCTCCTACAATGAGCAGTTCTTC.

This clone has just one count. This chain connects TRBV5-5 to TRBJ2-1, with 12 bases aligning to TRBD2. Germline V gene lookup returns CDR1 SGHKS and CDR2 YYEKEE (reference sequence). V lost 2 bases, J lost 10 bases, and 10 bases stayed unmatched. The CDR3 is 16 residues long. The CDR3 DNA reads as TGTGCCAGCAGCTTATCATCGACTAGCGGGAGAAGCGAGCAGTTCTTC. Translated: CASSLSSTSGRSEQFF.

The chain employs TRBV6-2 or TRBV6-3 and TRBJ1-1; 8 nucleotides agree with TRBD1. Germline assignment: CDR1 MNHEY and CDR2 SVGEGT. The CDR3 is 14 amino acids. After removal of 6 bases from V and 0 bases from J, the junction contained 3 bases not matched to a gene. The CDR3 sequence: CASSQGAMNTEAFF. In DNA form, the CDR3 reads TGTGCCAGCAGCCAGGGGGCTATGAACACTGAAGCTTTCTTT.

The chain has TRBV11-1 and TRBJ1-1, with unresolved D. The germline CDR1 and CDR2 sequences are SGHAT and FQDESV (reference sequence). The CDR3 runs 13 residues. The germline V and J ends were trimmed by 3 bases and 0 bases, with 5 bases remaining between them. Here the CDR3 DNA reads TGTGCCAGCAGCTTGGGCCTGAACACTGAAGCTTTCTTT. Amino acids: CASSLGLNTEAFF.

This rearrangement joins TRBV27 to TRBJ1-2, with 7 bases lining up with TRBD1. Germline V gives CDR1 MNHEY, CDR2 SMNVEV (reference sequence). V lost 6 bases and J lost 1; bases outside the gene matches: 2. The CDR3 runs 13 residues. CDR3 protein: CASRGTVNYGYTF. In DNA, the CDR3 is TGTGCCAGCAGGGGGACAGTTAACTATGGCTACACCTTC.

The rearrangement links TRBV28 to TRBJ1-5; D gene uncertain. Looked up from germline, CDR1 is MDHEN and CDR2 is SYDVKM. The CDR3 has 15 residues. V lost 1 base and J 2 bases, leaving 9 bases between the germline ends. The CDR3 sequence: CASSLSGSGNQPQHF. The CDR3 DNA follows: TGTGCCAGCAGTTTATCGGGGTCAGGCAATCAGCCCCAGCATTTT.

This chain connects TRBV2 to TRBJ2-5; D is perhaps TRBD2 (5 bases). The CDR3 runs 13 residues. Germline-derived CDR1 and CDR2 are SNHLY and FYNNEI. Between the trimmed V and J ends, which lost 2 bases and 5 bases, there was a span of 9 bases. CDR3 residues: CASSERRWETQYF. The CDR3 coding sequence is TGTGCCAGCAGTGAAAGGAGGTGGGAGACCCAGTACTTC.

The DNA for the CDR3 is TGTGCCAGCAGCACCGGGCCTCGAATCAGGGGGCTCCGATCACCCCTCCACTTT. Encoded protein: CASSTGPRIRGLRSPLHF. The genes are TRBV28 and TRBJ1-6; the match to TRBD1 covers 8 bases. Germline CDR1 and CDR2: MDHEN and SYDVKM. Trimming took 6 bases from V and 10 from J; bases not matched to a gene: 20. The CDR3 covers 18 residues.

CDR3 region: CASSFNVAGLTDTQYF. The CDR3 nucleotides are TGTGCCAGCAGTTTCAACGTGGCAGGGCTCACAGATACGCAGTATTTT. The chain carries TRBV27 and TRBJ2-3, with D possibly matching TRBD1 (5 bases). V lost 3 bases and J 2 bases, leaving 15 bases between the germline ends. CDR1 and CDR2 from the germline V gene are MNHEY and SMNVEV (reference sequence). The CDR3 loop spans 16 amino acids.

The CDR3: CASSLGKGTEAFF. CDR3 bases: TGTGCCAGCAGCTTAGGGAAGGGGACTGAAGCTTTCTTT. The genes are TRBV7-3 and TRBJ1-1; a weak D match, TRBD1 (5 bases). The CDR3 spans 13 residues. Germline values: CDR1 SGHTA, CDR2 FQGTGA. Deletions cut 2 bases from V and 5 bases from J, with 9 bases between.

The J gene is TRBJ2-5, the V gene TRBV27; TRBD1 aligns across 9 bases. Germline values: CDR1 MNHEY, CDR2 SMNVEV (reference sequence). This CDR3 contains 14 residues. Trimming removed 5 bases from V and 3 bases from J; junction bases left unmatched: 4. CDR3 sequence: CASSTRTGEETQYF. Written as DNA, the CDR3 is TGTGCCAGCAGTACGCGGACAGGGGAAGAGACCCAGTACTTC.

This clone is a singleton in its sample. The chain combines TRBV5-1 with TRBJ1-1, with 11 bases matching TRBD1. J gave up 9 bases and V 6 bases, and 10 bases lay outside the gene matches. Per the germline V gene, CDR1 is SGHRS and CDR2 is YFSETQ. The CDR3 length is 14 residues. The CDR3 nucleotides are TGCGCCAGCACCCCGACTGGGACAGGGGGTAAAGCTTTCTTT. Translating gives CASTPTGTGGKAFF.

This clone was detected a few times. The V call is TRBV10-1, the J call TRBJ1-2; D is possibly TRBD1 (6 bases). The CDR3 covers 15 residues. Germline assignment: CDR1 WNHNN and CDR2 SYGVQD (reference sequence). Trimming removed 10 bases at V and 5 bases at J, with 23 bases between. The CDR3 loop reads CAISQRPGGPYGYTF. DNA of the CDR3: TGCGCCATCTCCCAGCGACCGGGGGGGCCGTATGGCTACACCTTC.

CDR3 sequence reads: CASSLGWGPPLHF. The CDR3 DNA reads as TGTGCCAGCAGCTTAGGCTGGGGGCCACCCCTCCACTTT. The rearrangement links TRBV7-9 to TRBJ1-6; D is possibly TRBD1 (6 bases). The V gene lost 1 base and the J gene lost 11 bases, with 9 bases spanning the gap. The CDR3 contains 13 residues. Per germline, CDR1 SEHNR and CDR2 FQNEAQ (reference sequence).

This clone was observed a handful of times. This rearrangement joins TRBV30 to TRBJ1-5, with 9 bases matching TRBD1. CDR3 length: 13 residues. Trimming at V came to 8 bases and at J to 6 bases, leaving 8 bases not matched to a gene. CDR1 is GTSNPN and CDR2 is SVGIG in the germline V gene (reference sequence). The CDR3: CAGDRGFGQPQHF. CDR3 nucleotide sequence: TGTGCCGGAGACAGGGGGTTTGGTCAGCCCCAGCATTTT. Based on the CDR3 plus reference TRBV30 and TRBJ1-5, the full variable domain is SQTIHQWPATLVQPVGSPLSLECTVEGTSNPNLYWYRQAAGRGLQLLFYSVGIGQISSEVPQNLSASRPQDRQFILSSKKLLLSDSGFYLCAGDRGFGQPQHFGDGTRLSIL.

This sequence joins TRBV28 and TRBJ2-7; D is possibly TRBD2 (5 bases). The CDR3 length is 14 residues. V was shortened by 6 bases and J by 9 bases, with 21 bases between the two germline ends. CDR1 is MDHEN and CDR2 is SYDVKM in the germline V gene. CDR3 in DNA: TGTGCCAGCAGCCTCCAGGTGGAAGCGGTCGGGCAGTACTTC. Translating it yields CASSLQVEAVGQYF.

The V gene is TRBV29-1, the J gene TRBJ2-7; the match to TRBD1 covers 9 bases. Germline V lookup: CDR1 SQVTM, CDR2 ANQGSEA. With 7 bases clipped from V and 1 base from J, the junction kept 2 bases outside the gene matches. The CDR3 contains 12 residues. The CDR3 DNA reads as TGCAGCGCTGGGACAGGGTCCTACGAGCAGTACTTC. Its protein is CSAGTGSYEQYF.

The chain joins TRBV3-1 (or the pseudogene TRBV3-2) to TRBJ2-5; 9 bases fit TRBD2. This CDR3 has 16 residues. Germline-derived CDR1 and CDR2 are LGHDT and YNNKEL (reference sequence). The J segment lost 5 bases and the V segment lost 0 bases, leaving 7 bases of the junction unmatched. In nucleotides, the CDR3 is TGTGCCAGCAGCCAAGATGGAGCGGGGGGCCAGGAGACCCAGTACTTC. It translates to CASSQDGAGGQETQYF.

The chain carries TRBV21-1 and TRBJ1-1; the table's D call TRBD1 went unverified against the DNA. TRBV21-1 is marked as a pseudogene. CDR3 size: 18 residues. The CDR3: CASSKPAQGKEMNTEAFF. CDR3 DNA sequence: TGTGCCAGCAGCAAACCGGCCCAGGGGAAGGAAATGAACACTGAAGCTTTCTTT.